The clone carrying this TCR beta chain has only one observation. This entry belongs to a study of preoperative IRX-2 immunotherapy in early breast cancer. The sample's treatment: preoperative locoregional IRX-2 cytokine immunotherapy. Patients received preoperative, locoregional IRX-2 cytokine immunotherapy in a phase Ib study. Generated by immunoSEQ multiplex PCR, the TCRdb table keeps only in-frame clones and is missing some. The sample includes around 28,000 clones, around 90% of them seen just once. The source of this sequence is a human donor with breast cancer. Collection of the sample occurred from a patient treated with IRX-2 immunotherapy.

The CDR3 sequence is CASSQDRAPRTQYF. CDR3 coding DNA: TGCGCCAGCAGCCAAGATAGGGCCCCGAGGACGCAGTATTTT. The chain recombines TRBV4-3 with TRBJ2-3, with D uncertain. The germline CDR1 and CDR2 sequences are LGHNA and YSLEER. This CDR3 is built from 14 residues. V dropped 0 bases and J dropped 9 bases, with 13 bases sitting between them.